Sequencing of this T cell receptor beta chain was carried out in a study of identical twins. V was clipped by 7 bases and J by 6 bases, with 23 bases between them. Germline-derived CDR1 and CDR2 are MNHNS and SASEGT. CDR3 length equals 16 residues. TCRdb called the 5' RACE reads again in MiXCR, with one record for every CDR3 protein. The sample records 200,000 to 300,000 distinct CDR3 sequences, roughly an eighth being singletons. This sample also belongs to another study, concerning yellow fever vaccine responses in identical twins.

The specimen was memory (CD45RO+) T cells sorted from blood. The gene calls are TRBV6-1 and TRBJ2-3, with a tentative D call TRBD2 (7 bases). This TCR was recovered from a woman between 18 and 30 years old in good health. DNA for the CDR3: TGTGCCAGCAAGAAAGGGGGGGGAGCTACGTGGGATACGCAGTATTTT. Its protein is CASKKGGGATWDTQYF.